This T cell receptor beta chain is drawn from a study of radiotherapy plus CTLA-4 blockade in lung cancer. The table came from immunoSEQ multiplex PCR; TCRdb's copy has only in-frame clones and leaves some out. The sample holds tens of thousands of clones, about four fifths seen once. The germline V gene encodes CDR1 SGDLS and CDR2 YYNGEE. The CDR3 loop spans 16 amino acids. The germline V and J ends were trimmed by 0 bases and 2 bases, with 11 bases remaining between them. J is TRBJ2-2 and V is TRBV9, with D hard to call. This clonotype was sampled from a human donor with non-small cell lung cancer who had stable disease on radiotherapy plus ipilimumab. Sequences were derived from peripheral blood, sampled from a patient treated with radiotherapy plus ipilimumab. The CDR3 spells CASSVGGDINTGELFF. For the CDR3, the DNA is TGTGCCAGCAGCGTAGGTGGGGATATTAACACCGGGGAGCTGTTTTTT.